This TCR beta chain was recorded in a study of regulatory T cells in long-lasting Graves disease. Germline V gives CDR1 SGDLS, CDR2 YYNGEE. V was cut by 4 bases and J by 3 bases, with 8 bases left in between. The length of the CDR3 is 12 residues. This clonotype showed up many times. The antigen is undetermined. General study points: Persistent Graves' patients showed less TCR diversity than newly diagnosed patients showed. Persistent disease favored TRBV28, TRBJ1-2 and TRBJ2-5. No thyroid tissue was studied; the work used peripheral blood only.

Specified time point: newly diagnosed GD, antithyroid drugs for less than 3 months. PBMC-extracted RNA yielded the TCR library. The TCR beta library used iRepertoire HTBI primers with Arm-PCR amplification of CDR3. TCRdb re-analysed the multiplex PCR reads in MiXCR, keeping a single row per CDR3 protein. Of roughly 420,000 distinct CDR3 sequences in the sample, less than 20% are singletons; the top ten hold about 25%. This sample also appeared in a second study, on T cells in Graves' hyperthyroidism and ophthalmopathy.

Sequencing was performed on peripheral blood mononuclear cells (PBMCs), taken at new diagnosis, from a patient treated with antithyroid drugs. The chain employs TRBV9 and TRBJ2-7; D is unresolved. The receptor comes from a woman aged 18-30 years with Graves disease. CDR3 in amino acids: CASSSSDYEQYF. CDR3 sequence (DNA): TGTGCCAGCAGCTCAAGCGACTACGAGCAGTACTTC.